A selection of T cell receptor beta chains follows, all from one sample in a study of T-cell memory formation after mild COVID-19. TCRdb re-called the 5' RACE reads through MiXCR, storing one row per CDR3 protein. The table records around 440,000 distinct CDR3 sequences, about 18% of them present only once. The specimen was PBMCs or a T cell subset sorted from them (not recorded which). The source is an adult woman who had mild COVID-19 (a few samples of this study predate the infection). Cell type and time point are not known. Each CDR3 is given with its conserved first and last residue. The order of the fields is V gene, clone size, J gene, D gene, CDR3 protein, CDR3 DNA. D genes are given only for firm matches. Clone size is given for some rows only: seen once, a few or many times, or a class if the clone is expanded.

>TRBV7-8|.|TRBJ2-7|.
CASSSQGRAGSYEQYF
TGTGCCAGCAGCTCTCAAGGTAGGGCTGGGTCCTACGAGCAGTACTTC
>TRBV7-6|.|TRBJ2-5|TRBD2
CASSAGGGWKETQYF
TGTGCCAGCAGCGCAGGCGGGGGTTGGAAAGAGACCCAGTACTTC
>TRBV12-3/TRBV12-4|few|TRBJ1-2|TRBD1
CASSLARTGSYGYTF
TGTGCCAGCAGTTTAGCCCGGACAGGGAGCTATGGCTACACCTTC
>TRBV6-2/TRBV6-3|.|TRBJ1-1|.
CASRTGGNTEAFF
TGTGCCAGCAGGACGGGGGGAAACACTGAAGCTTTCTTT
>TRBV7-3|.|TRBJ2-1|.
CASSLRARPSPGDYNEQFF
TGTGCCAGCAGCTTAAGGGCCAGGCCCAGTCCCGGCGACTACAATGAGCAGTTCTTC
>TRBV7-9|few|TRBJ1-2|.
CASSHTERQENYGYTF
TGTGCCAGCAGCCATACAGAGCGACAGGAAAACTATGGCTACACCTTC
>TRBV24-1|.|TRBJ2-1|.
CATSDLGQGHNEQFF
TGTGCCACCAGTGATTTGGGGCAGGGGCACAATGAGCAGTTCTTC
>TRBV12-3/TRBV12-4|few|TRBJ1-6|.
CASSFGNSSPLHF
TGTGCCAGCAGTTTTGGCAACAGTTCACCCCTCCACTTT
>TRBV6-4|many|TRBJ2-3|TRBD1
CASSDTTGGTDTQYF
TGTGCCAGCAGTGATACAACAGGGGGCACAGATACGCAGTATTTT
>TRBV20-1|few|TRBJ2-2|.
CSATGQPTGELFF
TGCAGTGCTACTGGACAGCCCACCGGGGAGCTGTTTTTT
>TRBV3-1|.|TRBJ1-1|.
CASSREPGIEAFF
TGTGCCAGCAGCCGAGAGCCAGGAATTGAAGCTTTCTTT
>TRBV12-3/TRBV12-4|many|TRBJ2-1|TRBD2
CASSHPVRREGQFF
TGTGCCAGCAGTCACCCGGTGCGGCGGGAGGGCCAGTTCTTC
>TRBV3-1|many|TRBJ2-7|TRBD2
CASSQASGGAYEQYF
TGTGCCAGCAGCCAAGCTAGCGGGGGGGCCTACGAGCAGTACTTC
>TRBV6-5|.|TRBJ2-1|TRBD2
CASSGLAGGRDDNEQFF
TGTGCCAGCAGTGGACTAGCGGGAGGGCGTGACGACAATGAGCAGTTCTTC
>TRBV25-1|few|TRBJ2-3|.
CASSDRINTDTQYF
TGTGCCAGCAGTGACCGAATTAACACAGATACGCAGTATTTT
>TRBV5-1|.|TRBJ2-7|.
CASSPTVGTRYEQYF
TGCGCCAGCAGCCCGACCGTGGGTACGCGGTACGAGCAGTACTTC
>TRBV10-3|.|TRBJ1-5|.
CAISVDSNQPQHF
TGTGCCATCAGTGTGGACAGCAATCAGCCCCAGCATTTT
>TRBV5-1|many|TRBJ2-1|.
CASSSGQYNEQFF
TGCGCCAGCAGCTCGGGACAATACAATGAGCAGTTCTTC
>TRBV24-1|few|TRBJ2-3|.
CATSDLVRGSFDTQYF
TGTGCCACCAGTGATTTGGTTAGGGGCTCTTTTGATACGCAGTATTTT
>TRBV3-1|few|TRBJ2-7|.
CASSQSLLGEQYF
TGTGCCAGCAGCCAAAGCCTACTTGGGGAGCAGTACTTC
>TRBV7-8|few|TRBJ1-3|.
CASSFPSRAPGSGSGNTIYF
TGTGCCAGCAGCTTCCCCTCCCGGGCGCCGGGGTCCGGTTCTGGAAACACCATATATTTT
>TRBV20-1|few|TRBJ1-4|.
CSASPGLNEKLFF
TGCAGTGCTAGTCCGGGCCTAAACGAAAAACTGTTTTTT
>TRBV12-3/TRBV12-4|few|TRBJ1-4|TRBD1
CASSLRDRVLGATNEKLFF
TGTGCCAGCAGTTTAAGGGACAGGGTTTTGGGAGCAACTAATGAAAAACTGTTTTTT
>TRBV7-3|.|TRBJ2-5|TRBD2
CASSPGTSGGRKETQYF
TGTGCCAGCAGCCCTGGGACTAGCGGGGGGCGAAAAGAGACCCAGTACTTC
>TRBV4-1|few|TRBJ1-1|TRBD1
CASSPNKGQGNTEAFF
TGCGCCAGCAGCCCGAACAAGGGACAGGGTAACACTGAAGCTTTCTTT
>TRBV27|few|TRBJ1-1|TRBD1
CASRHTGAETLNTEAFF
TGTGCCAGCAGGCACACAGGGGCCGAGACTTTGAACACTGAAGCTTTCTTT
>TRBV15|.|TRBJ1-6|.
CATSRDTARASPLHF
TGTGCCACCAGCAGAGATACGGCCAGGGCTTCACCCCTCCACTTT
>TRBV25-1|few|TRBJ2-7|TRBD2
CASSVSGGGREQYF
TGTGCCAGCAGTGTCAGCGGGGGCGGGAGGGAGCAGTACTTC
>TRBV12-3/TRBV12-4|.|TRBJ2-2|.
CASSPHRRPGELFF
TGTGCCAGCAGCCCCCATCGACGGCCCGGGGAGCTGTTTTTT
>TRBV12-3/TRBV12-4|few|TRBJ2-1|TRBD2
CASSANRLAVGSEQFF
TGTGCCAGCAGTGCGAACAGACTAGCCGTAGGGAGTGAGCAGTTCTTC
>TRBV6-2/TRBV6-3|many|TRBJ2-7|.
CASSLRDGSYEQYF
TGTGCCAGCAGCCTCCGGGACGGGTCCTACGAGCAGTACTTC
>TRBV6-4|many|TRBJ1-1|.
CASSRTGNTEAFF
TGCGCCAGCAGTCGGACCGGGAACACTGAAGCTTTCTTT
>TRBV7-9|.|TRBJ1-1|TRBD1
CASSSGQGTANTEAFF
TGTGCCAGCAGCTCCGGACAGGGGACAGCGAACACTGAAGCTTTCTTT
>TRBV29-1|many|TRBJ2-3|.
CSVEDGTYTQYF
TGCAGCGTTGAAGACGGGACTTATACGCAGTATTTT
>TRBV19|few|TRBJ2-3|.
CASSTSSRGKTDTQYF
TGTGCCAGTAGTACCTCCTCGAGGGGGAAGACAGATACGCAGTATTTT
>TRBV24-1|few|TRBJ2-7|.
CATSADLAGSYEQYF
TGTGCCACCAGTGCCGACTTGGCAGGGTCCTACGAGCAGTACTTC
>TRBV6-2/TRBV6-3|.|TRBJ2-1|.
CASTTAYEQFF
TGTGCCAGCACTACGGCCTATGAGCAGTTCTTC
>TRBV12-3/TRBV12-4|few|TRBJ2-3|TRBD1
CASSYGQVRTDTQYF
TGTGCCAGCAGCTACGGACAGGTCCGAACAGATACGCAGTATTTT
>TRBV5-1|few|TRBJ1-6|.
CASKTDPGTSPLHF
TGCGCCAGCAAGACTGACCCAGGGACATCACCCCTCCACTTT
>TRBV6-5|few|TRBJ2-2|.
CASSYQGGTGELFF
TGTGCCAGCAGTTATCAGGGTGGGACCGGGGAGCTGTTTTTT
>TRBV20-1|few|TRBJ2-7|.
CSAGDNYEQYF
TGCAGTGCTGGGGACAACTACGAGCAGTACTTC
>TRBV6-2/TRBV6-3|.|TRBJ2-3|.
CASSSQGTGTDTQYF
TGTGCCAGCAGTTCTCAGGGGACTGGCACAGATACGCAGTATTTT
>TRBV5-5|few|TRBJ1-6|.
CASSPGDGSYNSPLHF
TGTGCCAGCAGCCCAGGGGACGGGTCCTATAATTCACCCCTCCACTTT
>TRBV6-5|few|TRBJ1-1|TRBD1
CASSSGTGVSVNTEAFF
TGTGCCAGCAGTTCAGGGACAGGGGTAAGCGTGAACACTGAAGCTTTCTTT
>TRBV30|.|TRBJ2-1|TRBD2
CAWDPGAGGNNEQFF
TGTGCCTGGGACCCAGGGGCGGGGGGTAACAATGAGCAGTTCTTC
>TRBV5-1|few|TRBJ2-3|.
CASSLTRQPTDTQYF
TGCGCCAGCAGCTTGACTCGACAGCCCACAGATACGCAGTATTTT